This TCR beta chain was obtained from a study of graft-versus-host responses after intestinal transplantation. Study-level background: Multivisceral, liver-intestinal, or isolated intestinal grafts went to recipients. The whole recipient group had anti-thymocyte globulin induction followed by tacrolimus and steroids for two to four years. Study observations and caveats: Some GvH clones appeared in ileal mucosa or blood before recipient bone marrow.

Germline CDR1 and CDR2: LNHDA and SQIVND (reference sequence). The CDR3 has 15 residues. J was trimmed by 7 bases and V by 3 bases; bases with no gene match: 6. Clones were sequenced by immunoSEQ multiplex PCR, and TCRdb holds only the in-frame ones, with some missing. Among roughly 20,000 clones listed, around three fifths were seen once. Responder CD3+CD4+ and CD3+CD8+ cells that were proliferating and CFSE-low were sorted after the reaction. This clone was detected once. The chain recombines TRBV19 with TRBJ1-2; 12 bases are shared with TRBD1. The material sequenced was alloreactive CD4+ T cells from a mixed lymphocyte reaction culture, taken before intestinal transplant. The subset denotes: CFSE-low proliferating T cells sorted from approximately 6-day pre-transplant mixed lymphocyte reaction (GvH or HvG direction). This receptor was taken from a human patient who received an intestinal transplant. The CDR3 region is CASSMGQGAFSGYTF. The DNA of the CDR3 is TGTGCCAGTAGTATGGGACAGGGGGCATTCTCTGGCTACACCTTC. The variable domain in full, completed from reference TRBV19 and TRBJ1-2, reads DGGITQSPKYLFRKEGQNVTLSCEQNLNHDAMYWYRQDPGQGLRLIYYSQIVNDFQKGDIAEGYSVSREKKESFPLTVTSAQKNPTAFYLCASSMGQGAFSGYTFGSGTRLTVV.